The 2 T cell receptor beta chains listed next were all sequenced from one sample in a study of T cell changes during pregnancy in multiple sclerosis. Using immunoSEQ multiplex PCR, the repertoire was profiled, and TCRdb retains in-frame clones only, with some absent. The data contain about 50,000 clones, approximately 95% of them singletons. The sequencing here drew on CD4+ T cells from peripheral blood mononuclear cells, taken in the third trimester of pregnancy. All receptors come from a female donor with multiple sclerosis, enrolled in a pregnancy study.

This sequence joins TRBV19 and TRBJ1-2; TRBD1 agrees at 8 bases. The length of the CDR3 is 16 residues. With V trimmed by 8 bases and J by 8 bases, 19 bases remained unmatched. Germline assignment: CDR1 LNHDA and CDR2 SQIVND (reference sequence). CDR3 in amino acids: CASSGGARVGERGYTF. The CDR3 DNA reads TGTGCCAGTTCAGGGGGCGCACGGGTTGGGGAGCGAGGCTACACCTTC.

The CDR3 DNA reads TGTGCCATCAGTGAGAGGACAGCCAACACTGAAGCTTTCTTT. It yields the protein CAISERTANTEAFF. V usage is TRBV10-3 and J usage is TRBJ1-1, with D tentatively TRBD1 (6 bases). V lost 2 bases to trimming and J lost 2 bases, with 9 bases between them. This CDR3 spans 14 amino acids. Germline V CDR1 and CDR2: ENHRY, SYGVKD.